The 10 T cell receptor beta chains given below trace back to one sample, sequenced in a study of post-analysis software for immune sequencing data. Prepared TCR beta cDNA libraries contained unique molecular identifiers. TCRdb itself ran the PCR reads through MiXCR, one entry per CDR3 protein. The table includes roughly 670,000 distinct CDR3 sequences, around 60% detected once. Points from the study as a whole: Included in a set of four or five TRBV segments more frequent in patients than controls were TRBV5-6, TRBV5-1 and TRBV20-1.

For these TCRs, the target antigens are not known. Specimen: blood. These receptors all come from a girl aged 2-10 years with multiple sclerosis.

This chain uses TRBV29-1 with TRBJ1-1, with D perhaps matching TRBD1 (5 bases). Per the germline V gene, CDR1 is SQVTM and CDR2 is ANQGSEA. CDR3 length equals 15 residues. V shed 6 bases and J shed 1 base, with 18 bases lying between them. This CDR3 is CSVIRQPGKNTEAFF. In DNA, the CDR3 is TGCAGCGTAATAAGACAGCCGGGGAAGAACACTGAAGCTTTCTTT.

This clonotype was seen more than once but under ten times. The chain is built from TRBV12-3 or TRBV12-4 and TRBJ2-5, with D tentatively TRBD2 (5 bases). Deletions cut 5 bases from V and 4 bases from J, with 17 bases between. This CDR3 is built from 15 residues. CDR3 amino acids: CASSTGEKLRETQYF. For the CDR3, the DNA is TGTGCCAGCAGTACCGGGGAGAAACTGCGAGAGACCCAGTACTTC.

V is TRBV5-1 and J is TRBJ1-2; D possibly corresponds to TRBD1 (5 bases). V lost 4 bases to trimming and J lost 5 bases, with 21 bases between them. The CDR3 consists of 16 residues. CDR1 SGHRS and CDR2 YFSETQ come from the germline V gene. DNA of the CDR3: TGCGCCAGCAGCATAAGACAGCAACCCTCAAGATATGGCTACACCTTC. Its translation is CASSIRQQPSRYGYTF. Using reference TRBV5-1 and TRBJ1-2 for the parts outside the CDR3, the full variable domain is KAGVTQTPRYLIKTRGQQVTLSCSPISGHRSVSWYQQTPGQGLQFLFEYFSETQRNKGNFPGRFSGRQFSNSRSEMNVSTLELGDSALYLCASSIRQQPSRYGYTFGSGTRLTVV.

The chain uses TRBV29-1 and TRBJ1-1, with D tentatively TRBD1 (6 bases). V was trimmed by 4 bases and J by 5 bases, leaving 20 bases between them. CDR3 length: 15 residues. Germline assignment: CDR1 SQVTM and CDR2 ANQGSEA. CDR3 sequence: CSVGTRRGRVTEAFF. Written as DNA, the CDR3 is TGCAGCGTTGGTACCCGGCGGGGGCGGGTAACTGAAGCTTTCTTT.

The V call is TRBV7-2, the J call TRBJ2-5; TRBD2 is a possible D gene (5 bases). The CDR3 loop spans 15 amino acids. Germline CDR1 reads SGHTA; CDR2 reads FQGNSA. With 5 bases removed from V and 5 bases from J, the gap between germline ends came to 18 bases. The CDR3 DNA reads as TGTGCCAGCAGCCCAAGAGCAGGATCGGGGGAGACCCAGTACTTC. Residues: CASSPRAGSGETQYF.

The chain employs TRBV20-1 and TRBJ2-1; 11 bases line up with TRBD2. Germline trimming cut 2 bases from V and 6 bases from J; bases unmatched to any gene: 12. The CDR3 totals 17 residues. Per the germline V gene, CDR1 is DFQATT and CDR2 is SNEGSKA (reference sequence). The CDR3 DNA sequence: TGCAGTGCTAGACCGTCCTCCTTAGCGGGAGGGCCCAATGAGCAGTTCTTC. The encoded protein is CSARPSSLAGGPNEQFF.

V usage is TRBV12-3 or TRBV12-4 and J usage is TRBJ2-5; 11 nucleotides match TRBD1. The J call is doubtful: the DNA matches TRBJ2-7 better. The CDR3 covers 19 residues. The CDR3, as DNA: TGTGCCAGCAGTCGTCCCCGGACAGGGGGCTACGCCGCTGATTACGAGCAGTACTTC. Its protein product is CASSRPRTGGYAADYEQYF.

The chain recombines TRBV4-1 with TRBJ2-5, with TRBD2 identical over 9 bases. Per germline, CDR1 MGHRA and CDR2 YSYEKL. The CDR3 totals 16 residues. Unmatched junction bases numbered 17, after V lost 4 bases and J lost 11 bases. The CDR3 is CASSPSGTSTFNEQYF. The CDR3 coding sequence is TGCGCCAGCAGCCCTTCCGGGACTAGCACTTTCAATGAGCAGTACTTC.

The J gene is TRBJ2-7, the V gene TRBV4-1; the match to TRBD2 covers 8 bases. V shed 1 base and J 3 bases; nucleotides not matched to a gene: 8. CDR1 is MGHRA and CDR2 is YSYEKL in the germline V gene. CDR3 size: 16 residues. The CDR3 sequence is CASSQVRSGGLYEQYF. CDR3 in DNA: TGCGCCAGCAGCCAAGTGCGGAGCGGGGGTCTCTACGAGCAGTACTTC.

The chain uses TRBV24-1 and TRBJ1-4; 8 nucleotides line up with TRBD1. Germline CDR1 reads KGHDR; CDR2 reads SFDVKD. The CDR3 has 15 residues. The ends lost 7 bases at V and 0 bases at J; junction bases unmatched: 3. Here the CDR3 reads CATSEQGATNEKLFF. DNA for the CDR3: TGTGCCACCAGCGAACAGGGGGCAACTAATGAAAAACTGTTTTTT.